Below are 29 T cell receptor beta chains sequenced from a single sample in a study of beta chain features in type 1 diabetes. TCRB transcripts that were expressed got sequenced, as all of the isolated RNA had been reverse transcribed. Clones were read by immunoSEQ multiplex PCR, and TCRdb kept only the in-frame ones, dropping some. The sample holds under 950,000 clones, roughly a sixth seen once. Specimen: naive CD4+ T cells from blood. These receptors were taken from a woman aged 18-29 years in good health.

The rearrangement joins TRBV29-1 to TRBJ2-7; D is uncertain. Trimming shortened V by 6 bases and J by 0 bases, and 12 bases separated the two germline ends. Germline CDR1 SQVTM, CDR2 ANQGSEA. This CDR3 is 13 amino acids long. CDR3 protein: CSVRAILSYEQYF. The CDR3 coding sequence is TGCAGCGTAAGGGCAATCCTCTCCTACGAGCAGTACTTC.

This clone was observed a few times. The chain joins TRBV6-1 to TRBJ2-1; D is unresolved. This CDR3 has 17 residues. Per germline, CDR1 MNHNS and CDR2 SASEGT. Between the trimmed V and J ends, which lost 2 bases and 0 bases, there was a span of 14 bases. The CDR3 region is CASSEFRSSSSYNEQFF. CDR3 bases: TGTGCCAGCAGTGAATTCCGGAGCTCGAGCTCCTACAATGAGCAGTTCTTC.

The CDR3 nucleotides are TGTGCCAGTAGAGAAACTAGCACAGATACGCAGTATTTT. This codes for CASRETSTDTQYF. The chain combines TRBV19 with TRBJ2-3; D not certain. The ends were cut back, 6 bases at V and 0 bases at J, with 7 bases in the middle. The V gene's germline CDR1 is LNHDA and CDR2 SQIVND (reference sequence). This CDR3 contains 13 residues.

V usage is TRBV7-6 and J usage is TRBJ2-2; D perhaps matches TRBD1 (6 bases). From germline, CDR1 is SGHVS and CDR2 FNYEAQ. The CDR3 extends over 14 amino acids. Trimming took off 5 bases at V and 3 bases at J, with 10 bases between the two ends. CDR3 sequence: CASSGGTYTGELFF. CDR3 nucleotides: TGTGCCAGCAGCGGTGGGACATACACCGGGGAGCTGTTTTTT.

The rearrangement links TRBV15 to TRBJ1-1; tentative D call: TRBD1 (5 bases). From germline, CDR1 is LNHNV and CDR2 YYDKDF (reference sequence). The V end lost 0 bases, the J end lost 5 bases, and 13 bases lay between the germline ends. The CDR3 has 15 amino acids. CDR3: CATSRDQRGGTEAFF. The CDR3 coding sequence is TGTGCCACCAGCAGAGACCAGCGGGGGGGTACTGAAGCTTTCTTT.

The rearrangement links TRBV5-1 to TRBJ2-1; the D gene is possibly TRBD1 (6 bases). The CDR3 length is 18 residues. The germline V gene encodes CDR1 SGHRS and CDR2 YFSETQ. V gave up 6 bases and J gave up 0 bases, with 22 bases separating them. The CDR3 DNA sequence: TGCGCCAGCACCCCGGGACACGGAGACGGCGGCTCCTACAATGAGCAGTTCTTC. It encodes CASTPGHGDGGSYNEQFF.

The genes are TRBV6-4 and TRBJ2-1; the D is unclear. This CDR3 comprises 14 residues. Germline CDR1 MRHNA, CDR2 SNTAGT. Trimming cost V 4 bases and J 10 bases, with 17 bases left between them. The chain's CDR3 is CASSGRLDHLEQFF. CDR3 nucleotides: TGTGCCAGCAGTGGGCGGTTGGACCACCTGGAGCAGTTCTTC.

The CDR3 loop is CATSRGTKRYEQYF. CDR3 nucleotide sequence: TGTGCCACCAGCAGAGGGACAAAGAGATACGAGCAGTACTTC. The genes are TRBV15 and TRBJ2-7; perhaps TRBD1 as D (5 bases). The ends were cut back, 1 base at V and 4 bases at J, with 11 bases in the middle. The CDR3 sequence is 14 residues long. CDR1 is LNHNV, CDR2 YYDKDF, per germline (reference sequence).

The V and J genes are TRBV5-1 and TRBJ2-7, with 9 positions matching TRBD2. V lost 7 bases to trimming and J lost 2 bases; unmatched junction nucleotides: 10. CDR1 and CDR2 from the germline V gene are SGHRS and YFSETQ. There are 15 residues in the CDR3. The DNA of the CDR3 is TGCGCCAGCGCATCCCTAGCGGGGCCCCCCTACGAGCAGTACTTC. Encoded protein: CASASLAGPPYEQYF.

This clone was observed a handful of times. The rearrangement joins TRBV18 to TRBJ1-3, with a weak D call TRBD1 (5 bases). The CDR3 has 16 amino acids. Trimming removed 3 bases from V and 1 base from J, with 13 bases in between. Germline loops: CDR1 KGHSH, CDR2 LQKENI. The CDR3 bases are TGTGCCAGCTCACCGGGGGATTCGGCGTCTGGAAACACCATATATTTT. Translating it yields CASSPGDSASGNTIYF.

This clone has more than one count but fewer than ten. The chain uses TRBV19 and TRBJ2-1; 9 positions match TRBD2. V gave up 4 bases and J gave up 5 bases; unmatched junction bases: 3. The V gene's germline CDR1 is LNHDA and CDR2 SQIVND (reference sequence). The CDR3 has 14 residues. CDR3 amino acids: CASSTLAGHNEQFF. CDR3 DNA sequence: TGTGCCAGTAGTACACTAGCGGGTCACAATGAGCAGTTCTTC.

There are many counts of this clone. The sample contains more than one DNA sequence encoding this CDR3. The rearrangement links TRBV28 to TRBJ1-2; the D gene is possibly TRBD1 (6 bases). Germline lookup yields CDR1 MDHEN and CDR2 SYDVKM. The V end was cut by 8 bases, the J end by 3 bases, with 7 bases between. This CDR3 is 11 amino acids long. The CDR3 DNA reads TGTGCCAGCCGACAGGACTATGGCTACACCTTC. Its protein is CASRQDYGYTF.

The rearrangement joins TRBV25-1 to TRBJ2-5; 13 bases map to TRBD2. The J call may not be correct, given that the DNA end is closer to TRBJ2-7. CDR1 and CDR2 (germline): MGHDK, SYGVNS. CDR3 length: 16 residues. The CDR3 DNA is TGTGCCAGCAGTGACCTCGGACTAGCGGGAGACTACGAGCAGTACTTC. This translates into CASSDLGLAGDYEQYF.

The J gene is TRBJ2-5, the V gene TRBV20-1; D remains ambiguous. The CDR3 covers 10 residues. The V end was cut by 8 bases, the J end by 5 bases, with 9 bases between. Germline V gene lookup returns CDR1 DFQATT and CDR2 SNEGSKA (reference sequence). The CDR3 sequence is CSYERETQYF. The CDR3, as DNA: TGCAGTTATGAACGGGAGACCCAGTACTTC.

This chain connects TRBV5-6 to TRBJ1-5, with no clear D. Trimming removed 2 bases at V and 6 bases at J, with 9 bases between. Germline V gene sequence: CDR1 SGHDT, CDR2 YYEEEE. This CDR3 has 13 amino acids. The CDR3 DNA reads as TGTGCCAGCAGCTTCGGCGATTTTCAGCCCCAGCATTTT. Translation: CASSFGDFQPQHF. Full variable domain (missing parts from reference TRBV5-6 and TRBJ1-5): DAGVTQSPTHLIKTRGQQVTLRCSPKSGHDTVSWYQQALGQGPQFIFQYYEEEERQRGNFPDRFSGHQFPNYSSELNVNALLLGDSALYLCASSFGDFQPQHFGDGTRLSIL.

The CDR3 DNA sequence: TGTGCCAGCAGTTATTCGGTGCGCTCCTACGAGCAGTACTTC. Protein sequence: CASSYSVRSYEQYF. The rearrangement links TRBV6-5 to TRBJ2-7; no firm D call. V dropped 3 bases and J dropped 0 bases, with 9 bases sitting between them. The CDR3 has 14 amino acids. Germline CDR1 MNHEY, CDR2 SVGAGI.

This chain joins TRBV28 and TRBJ1-2; D may be TRBD1 (5 bases). Germline V gene sequence: CDR1 MDHEN, CDR2 SYDVKM. CDR3 length: 10 residues. Trimming removed 10 bases at V and 8 bases at J, with 11 bases between. The CDR3 region is CATSWDGYTF. Written as DNA, the CDR3 is TGTGCCACAAGCTGGGACGGCTACACCTTC.

This clone appeared a few times. The chain links TRBV2 to TRBJ2-5, with 14 bases that match TRBD2. The CDR3 has 17 residues. The germline V gene encodes CDR1 SNHLY and CDR2 FYNNEI. The junction had 7 bases not matched to a gene; V was cut back by 2 bases and J by 5 bases. The CDR3 reads CASSEQGGLAGVETQYF. The CDR3 DNA sequence: TGTGCCAGCAGTGAACAGGGGGGACTAGCGGGAGTGGAGACCCAGTACTTC.

The chain recombines TRBV6-1 with TRBJ2-1, with a weak D call TRBD2 (6 bases). CDR1 is MNHNS, CDR2 SASEGT, per germline. CDR3 length: 15 amino acids. The V gene lost 6 bases and the J gene lost 2 bases, with 14 bases spanning the gap. The CDR3 loop is CASREGPFAYNEQFF. The CDR3 DNA reads TGTGCCAGCAGGGAGGGACCATTCGCCTACAATGAGCAGTTCTTC.

CDR3 loop: CASSPMQGISNYGYTF. The CDR3, as DNA: TGTGCCAGCAGCCCTATGCAGGGGATCTCTAACTATGGCTACACCTTC. The chain recombines TRBV7-9 with TRBJ1-2; tentatively, D is TRBD1 (6 bases). V lost 5 bases and J 0 bases, leaving 16 bases between the germline ends. CDR3 length: 16 residues. CDR1 is SEHNR and CDR2 is FQNEAQ in the germline V gene (reference sequence).

The chain employs TRBV5-6 and TRBJ2-7; D gene uncertain. Trimming removed 3 bases at V and 0 bases at J, with 10 bases between. The CDR3 runs 14 residues. CDR1 is SGHDT and CDR2 is YYEEEE in the germline V gene. CDR3 loop: CASSYGRSSYEQYF. The CDR3 coding sequence is TGTGCCAGCAGCTATGGACGCTCCTCCTACGAGCAGTACTTC.

This chain uses TRBV28 with TRBJ2-7, with 7 bases lining up with TRBD1. CDR3 size: 14 residues. In germline, CDR1 is MDHEN, CDR2 SYDVKM. V lost 9 bases and J lost 0; bases outside the gene matches: 8. CDR3 DNA sequence: TGTGCCAGTTCGGGACAGCCGGTCTCCTACGAGCAGTACTTC. Encoded protein: CASSGQPVSYEQYF.

This clone was counted a few times. The rearrangement joins TRBV7-9 to TRBJ2-1; 8 bases map to TRBD2. Trimming cost V 5 bases and J 7 bases; bases outside gene matches: 13. CDR1 SEHNR and CDR2 FQNEAQ come from the germline V gene (reference sequence). The CDR3 has 16 residues. CDR3 sequence: CASSPPGLAGVNEQFF. The CDR3 DNA reads TGTGCCAGCAGCCCCCCCGGGCTAGCGGGCGTGAATGAGCAGTTCTTC.

There are a few counts of this clone. The chain joins TRBV27 to TRBJ2-1, with 9 bases aligning to TRBD2. CDR3 size: 15 residues. V shed 6 bases and J 4 bases; nucleotides not matched to a gene: 7. Germline CDR1 MNHEY, CDR2 SMNVEV (reference sequence). CDR3 DNA: TGTGCCAGCAGAGGCCGACTAGCGGATTACAATGAGCAGTTCTTC. Its translation: CASRGRLADYNEQFF.

This clone was recorded a few times. The genes are TRBV7-9 and TRBJ2-2, with D perhaps TRBD1 (6 bases). Germline-derived CDR1 and CDR2 are SEHNR and FQNEAQ (reference sequence). This CDR3 is built from 13 residues. V gave up 5 bases and J gave up 8 bases, with 12 bases separating them. CDR3 in amino acids: CASSITGRGELFF. The DNA for the CDR3 is TGTGCCAGCAGCATAACAGGGAGAGGGGAGCTGTTTTTT.

The chain employs TRBV7-9 and TRBJ1-1; D is undetermined. V was pared by 4 bases and J by 0 bases, with 6 bases between. This CDR3 is built from 13 residues. Germline CDR1 and CDR2: SEHNR and FQNEAQ (reference sequence). The CDR3 spells CASSYQLNTEAFF. The DNA of the CDR3 is TGTGCCAGCAGCTATCAGCTGAACACTGAAGCTTTCTTT.

In its sample, this clone was seen a few times. The genes are TRBV18 and TRBJ2-1; tentatively, D is TRBD2 (5 bases). Germline-derived CDR1 and CDR2 are KGHSH and LQKENI. Trimming left V 3 bases short and J 0 bases short, with 12 bases between. This CDR3 contains 16 residues. This CDR3 reads CASSPGEGRSYNEQFF. The CDR3 coding sequence is TGTGCCAGCTCACCTGGTGAGGGCCGCTCCTACAATGAGCAGTTCTTC.

The chain combines TRBV7-9 with TRBJ2-3; 10 nucleotides agree with TRBD1. Germline V gives CDR1 SEHNR, CDR2 FQNEAQ (reference sequence). The trim removed 3 bases at V and 8 bases at J, leaving 11 bases unmatched. The CDR3 has 16 amino acids. The CDR3 bases are TGTGCCAGCAGCTTGTTTCCGGGACAGGGGATTTCTACGCAGTATTTT. Its translation is CASSLFPGQGISTQYF. The variable domain in full, completed from reference TRBV7-9 and TRBJ2-3, reads DTGVSQNPRHKITKRGQNVTFRCDPISEHNRLYWYRQTLGQGPEFLTYFQNEAQLEKSRLLSDRFSAERPKGSFSTLEIQRTEQGDSAMYLCASSLFPGQGISTQYFGPGTRLTVL.

This clone has just a few counts. This chain uses TRBV4-3 with TRBJ1-5; D unresolved. The CDR3 totals 16 residues. The V end was cut by 0 bases, the J end by 6 bases, with 15 bases between. Germline V gene sequence: CDR1 LGHNA, CDR2 YSLEER. CDR3 DNA: TGCGCCAGCAGCCAAGAACTGTCCCGAGGTAGTCAGCCCCAGCATTTT. The encoded protein is CASSQELSRGSQPQHF.